This is a list of T cell receptor beta chains from one sample in a study of T cell responses to AZD1222 COVID-19 vaccine. Profiled with immunoSEQ multiplex PCR; TCRdb holds only in-frame clones, not every one. The data contain some 120,000 clones, approximately 85% of them singletons. Here the sequenced sample was peripheral blood, taken on day 0 of MenACWY control vaccination. All receptors come from an adult in good health. Both conserved end residues are part of each CDR3. The order of the fields is J gene, D gene, V gene, clone size, CDR3 DNA, CDR3 protein. The D gene is left open where the match is weak. Clone size is shown for a subset of rows, as once, few, many or a class of expanded clone.

>TRBJ1-1|-|TRBV4-1|-
TGCGCCAGCAGGAACAGGGCGGCGAACACTGAAGCTTTCTTT
CASRNRAANTEAFF
>TRBJ1-5|-|TRBV24-1|-
TGTGCCACCAGTGATTTTAGGGGTCAGCCCCAGCATTTT
CATSDFRGQPQHF
>TRBJ1-1|-|TRBV7-2|-
TGTGCCAGCAGCGCCACCGGGACATCTGAAGCTTTCTTT
CASSATGTSEAFF
>TRBJ1-3|TRBD1|TRBV6-4|-
TGTGCCAGCAGTCCGACAGGGGGACCTGGAAACACCATATATTTT
CASSPTGGPGNTIYF
>TRBJ1-2|-|TRBV27|-
TGTGCCAGCAGTTTATCAGGGGCTAATGGCTACACCTTC
CASSLSGANGYTF
>TRBJ1-2|-|TRBV3-1/TRBV3-2|-
TGTGCCAGCAGCCAAGTTCTGCCCGGACTACCTCCATATAACTATGGCTACACCTTC
CASSQVLPGLPPYNYGYTF
>TRBJ1-5|-|TRBV6-2/TRBV6-3|once
TGTGCCAGCAGTTACTCGATCTCGGGCAGGGTATCTTCTCAGCCCCAGCATTTT
CASSYSISGRVSSQPQHF
>TRBJ2-7|-|TRBV7-2|-
TGTGCCAGCAGCTTAGGATTCCGGGGTACCGGCGAGCAGTACTTC
CASSLGFRGTGEQYF
>TRBJ1-5|-|TRBV19|-
TGTGCCAGTAGTATAGGGGAAGCAGGCAATCAGCCCCAGCATTTT
CASSIGEAGNQPQHF
>TRBJ2-1|TRBD2|TRBV11-2|-
TGTGCCAGCAGCTTAGATCTGGTAGCGGGGGGGCTTGAGCAGTTCTTC
CASSLDLVAGGLEQFF
>TRBJ2-1|TRBD2|TRBV24-1|-
TGTGCCACCAGTGCCAGCGGGGGATACAATGAGCAGTTCTTC
CATSASGGYNEQFF
>TRBJ2-1|TRBD2|TRBV27|-
TGTGCCAGCAGTTTAACGGGGGGAGACCGCAATGAGCAGTTCTTC
CASSLTGGDRNEQFF
>TRBJ2-3|-|TRBV7-2|-
TGTGCCAGCAGCCTAGGGCGCGCAGATACGCAGTATTTT
CASSLGRADTQYF
>TRBJ1-2|-|TRBV2|once
TGTGCCAGCAGTGAATTCGGCAGGGAAAATGGCTACACCTTC
CASSEFGRENGYTF
>TRBJ1-1|TRBD1|TRBV19|-
TGTGCCAGTAGTTTCTACGGGACAGGGGGCACTGAAGCTTTCTTT
CASSFYGTGGTEAFF
>TRBJ2-3|-|TRBV6-2/TRBV6-3|-
TGTGCCAGCAGTTTACCCGGGACAAGCACAGATACGCAGTATTTT
CASSLPGTSTDTQYF
>TRBJ1-6|-|TRBV11-2|-
TGTGCCAGCAGCTTGATGGGGTTCAATCTCTATAATTCACCCCTCCACTTT
CASSLMGFNLYNSPLHF
>TRBJ2-3|-|TRBV24-1|-
TGTGCCACCAGTGACAATAGACTCGCAGATACGCAGTATTTT
CATSDNRLADTQYF
>TRBJ1-1|-|TRBV2|-
TGTGCCAGCATCTCGAGAGGTCTGGGTTCCACTGAAGCTTTCTTT
CASISRGLGSTEAFF
>TRBJ1-4|TRBD1|TRBV5-1|few
TGCGCCAGCAGCAGAGATACAGGGGGGAAACTGTTTTTT
CASSRDTGGKLFF
>TRBJ2-2|TRBD2|TRBV2|-
TGTGCCAGCAGTGGACTAGCGGGGGGCACCGGGGAGCTGTTTTTT
CASSGLAGGTGELFF
>TRBJ2-7|-|TRBV9|-
TGTGCCAGCAGCGGGCAGGGGTACGAGCAGTACTTC
CASSGQGYEQYF
>TRBJ2-4|-|TRBV7-2|-
TGTGCCAGCAGCTTTCGGAGGGGCGAAAACATTCAGTACTTC
CASSFRRGENIQYF
>TRBJ1-1|-|TRBV7-2|-
TGTGCCAGCAGCCCACCTTTTGGGGCGCCGAACACTGAAGCTTTCTTT
CASSPPFGAPNTEAFF
>TRBJ2-2|-|TRBV29-1|-
TGCAGTATACGGGGTCAGGTGACCGGGGAGCTGTTTTTT
CSIRGQVTGELFF
>TRBJ1-5|-|TRBV6-2/TRBV6-3|-
TGTGCCAGCAGTCCCTTAATTAGCAATCAGCCCCAGCATTTT
CASSPLISNQPQHF
>TRBJ1-5|-|TRBV3-1/TRBV3-2|-
TGTGCCAGCAGCCAAGGACGGATTCAGCCCCAGCATTTT
CASSQGRIQPQHF
>TRBJ1-5|-|TRBV28|-
TGTGCCAGCAGGCGGGACAGCAATCAGCCCCAGCATTTT
CASRRDSNQPQHF
>TRBJ1-2|-|TRBV28|-
TGTGCCAGCAGTTCCGGATCTGGGGGGGGCGCTCTTTATGGCTACACCTTC
CASSSGSGGGALYGYTF
>TRBJ1-2|-|TRBV20-1|-
TGCAGTGCTAGAGAGGGGTATGGCTACACCTTC
CSAREGYGYTF
>TRBJ1-2|TRBD1|TRBV4-1|-
TGCGCCAGCAGCTGGCGGGACAGGGGCCTCTATGGCTACACCTTC
CASSWRDRGLYGYTF
>TRBJ2-3|-|TRBV24-1|-
TGTGCCACCCAGCCAGAAACAGATACGCAGTATTTT
CATQPETDTQYF
>TRBJ1-5|TRBD1|TRBV6-5|-
TGTGCCAGCAGGACAGGGGGCGGCCAGCCCCAGCATTTT
CASRTGGGQPQHF
>TRBJ1-5|-|TRBV2|-
TGTGCCAGCAGAAGACAGGACCAGCCCCAGCATTTT
CASRRQDQPQHF
>TRBJ2-5|-|TRBV13|-
TGTGCCAGCAGCCCAGGACGACCCCAAGAGACCCAGTACTTC
CASSPGRPQETQYF
>TRBJ2-5|-|TRBV29-1|-
TGCAGCGTGATCGGCCTGGCGGTGGGAGAGACCCAGTACTTC
CSVIGLAVGETQYF
>TRBJ2-2|TRBD1|TRBV6-2/TRBV6-3|once
TGTGCCAGCAGCTATCGAACAGGGGGATCCGGGGAGCTGTTTTTT
CASSYRTGGSGELFF
>TRBJ1-2|TRBD1|TRBV4-1|-
TGCGCCAGCAGACCCGAGACAGGGGGTGGCTATGGCTACACCTTC
CASRPETGGGYGYTF
>TRBJ1-2|-|TRBV28|once
TGTGCCAGCACCTCAAGGGAGGGACGAAACTATGGCTACACCTTC
CASTSREGRNYGYTF
>TRBJ2-5|-|TRBV21-1|-
TGTGCCAGCAGCAAAAATGGAAGGACAGGGTGTCGGGAGGACAGGGAGACCCAGTACTTC
CASSKNGRTGCREDRETQYF
>TRBJ1-1|-|TRBV4-1|-
TGCGCCAGCAGCCACCACTGGGAGGCTTCGAACACTGAAGCTTTCTTT
CASSHHWEASNTEAFF
>TRBJ1-1|TRBD1|TRBV2|-
TGTGCCAGCAGCAGATCCGGGACAGGGAACACTGAAGCTTTCTTT
CASSRSGTGNTEAFF
>TRBJ1-3|-|TRBV7-2|-
TGTGCCAGCAGCTTAGTTCCGGGTTCGGGAAACACCATATATTTT
CASSLVPGSGNTIYF
>TRBJ2-3|TRBD2|TRBV7-9|few
TGTGCCAGCAGCTCGGGACTAGCGGTTCTCACAGATACGCAGTATTTT
CASSSGLAVLTDTQYF